This T cell receptor gamma chain was recovered during a study of gamma delta lymphoproliferative disorders and STAT genes. Study-wide background: Each gamma-chain library started from at least 50 ng of genomic DNA, using the LymphoTrack Dx TCRG Assay. Delta libraries were made per EuroClonality-NGS working group procedure. Study findings and constraints: Nearly all major patient gamma and delta clonotypes were public. Low-frequency NGS calls may be less specific; leukemic clone sharing needs confirmation.

The length of the CDR3 is 16 amino acids, counting both ends. TCRdb reapplied CATT to the multiplex PCR reads. This sample yields thousands of gamma-chain clones, of which more than 6.5% are seen a single time; about a third belongs to the top ten. Sample share makes this clone medium-sized. Its antigen is still unknown. The DNA is omitted, as the CDR3 cannot be located on it reliably, and the CDR3 follows TCRdb's listing. The receptor sequences were amplified from genomic DNA of peripheral blood mononuclear cells. The sequence was obtained from a human donor in good health. The J gene went uncalled, whereas the V gene is TRGV11. TRGV11 is annotated as an ORF whose role is uncertain. Source material: blood. This CDR3 is CTTVPAGLGRKYKKLF.